These 27 T cell receptor beta chains were sequenced from one sample in a study of beta chain features in type 1 diabetes. As every portion of the isolated RNA was reverse transcribed, the sequencing read expressed TCRB transcripts. Some clones are missing from TCRdb's copy, which holds only in-frame ones; the method was immunoSEQ multiplex PCR. The sample carries around 190,000 clones, less than 15% recorded once. The material sequenced was central memory CD4+ T cells from blood. These receptors were taken from a woman under 30 in good health.

This chain joins TRBV2 and TRBJ2-1, with 8 bases fitting TRBD2. Losses at the gene ends were 4 bases for V and 4 bases for J; bases not matched to a gene: 12. CDR1 is SNHLY, CDR2 FYNNEI, per germline. The CDR3 sequence is 17 residues long. The CDR3 region is CASSGAGGRYVYNEQFF. Written as DNA, the CDR3 is TGTGCCAGCAGTGGGGCCGGCGGGAGGTATGTTTACAATGAGCAGTTCTTC. The whole variable domain, filled in from reference TRBV2 and TRBJ2-1, reads EPEVTQTPSHQVTQMGQEVILRCVPISNHLYFYWYRQILGQKVEFLVSFYNNEISEKSEIFDDQFSVERPDGSNFTLKIRSTKLEDSAMYFCASSGAGGRYVYNEQFFGPGTRLTVL.

This clone was observed a handful of times. The rearrangement uses TRBV7-2 and TRBJ1-2; no clear D. CDR1 SGHTA and CDR2 FQGNSA come from the germline V gene. The CDR3 has 15 residues. Trimming took off 0 bases at V and 4 bases at J, with 12 bases between the two ends. CDR3 DNA: TGTGCCAGCAGCTTAGCGGGAGGGCAGGCCTATGGCTACACCTTC. Translated: CASSLAGGQAYGYTF.

This clone was observed a few times. J is TRBJ2-2 and V is TRBV13; 9 bases fit TRBD1. V lost 5 bases to trimming and J lost 6 bases; unmatched junction nucleotides: 22. This CDR3 contains 20 residues. Per the germline V gene, CDR1 is PRHDT and CDR2 is FYEKMQ (reference sequence). The DNA for the CDR3 is TGTGCCAGCAGCCTGCGAAACACTAAACAGGGGGCCCCGGGGCCCGGGGAGCTGTTTTTT. Translating gives CASSLRNTKQGAPGPGELFF.

This clone was observed a few times. This rearrangement joins TRBV7-2 to TRBJ2-3, with 13 bases matching TRBD2. The germline V gene encodes CDR1 SGHTA and CDR2 FQGNSA. The CDR3 is 18 residues long. With V trimmed by 4 bases and J by 0 bases, 7 bases remained unmatched. CDR3 DNA sequence: TGTGCCAGCAGCTGGGGACTAGCGGGACCGTTTAGCACAGATACGCAGTATTTT. Residues: CASSWGLAGPFSTDTQYF.

V gene TRBV27 combines with J gene TRBJ2-3, with TRBD2 matching over 12 bases. The CDR3 length is 14 residues. Germline V gene data show CDR1 as MNHEY and CDR2 as SMNVEV (reference sequence). The V and J ends lost 5 bases and 9 bases, in that order; junction bases with no gene match: 6. DNA of the CDR3: TGTGCCAGCAGTCCGACTAGCGGGAGACAAACGCAGTATTTT. Its protein is CASSPTSGRQTQYF.

The V gene is TRBV4-2, the J gene TRBJ1-5; D possibly corresponds to TRBD1 (5 bases). Trimming shortened V by 0 bases and J by 0 bases, and 18 bases separated the two germline ends. Looked up from germline, CDR1 is LGHNA and CDR2 is YNFKEQ. CDR3 length: 19 residues. The CDR3 nucleotides are TGTGCCAGCAGCCAAGATCCTGCAGGGCGAAGATATAGCAATCAGCCCCAGCATTTT. As protein: CASSQDPAGRRYSNQPQHF.

The V call is TRBV4-2, the J call TRBJ2-1; D call uncertain. The ends were cut back, 0 bases at V and 5 bases at J, with 8 bases in the middle. CDR1 and CDR2 (germline): LGHNA, YNFKEQ. The CDR3 totals 14 residues. The CDR3 coding sequence is TGTGCCAGCAGCCAAGATCTGAGGAACAATGAGCAGTTCTTC. Amino acid sequence: CASSQDLRNNEQFF.

This chain connects TRBV4-2 to TRBJ2-7; 8 bases fit TRBD1. With V trimmed by 4 bases and J by 0 bases, 14 bases remained unmatched. The germline CDR1 and CDR2 sequences are LGHNA and YNFKEQ. This CDR3 is built from 18 residues. This CDR3 is CASSLFDRGSSLSYEQYF. The CDR3 DNA reads TGTGCCAGCAGCCTATTCGACAGGGGAAGTTCCCTCTCCTACGAGCAGTACTTC.

The chain carries TRBV9 and TRBJ2-3; 13 positions match TRBD2. V trimming: 4 bases; J trimming: 4 bases; junction bases outside the gene matches: 9. This CDR3 comprises 17 residues. Looked up from germline, CDR1 is SGDLS and CDR2 is YYNGEE. CDR3 nucleotide sequence: TGTGCCAGCAGCCATCCACGGACTAGCGGGAGAGCAGATACGCAGTATTTT. As protein: CASSHPRTSGRADTQYF.

The rearrangement links TRBV6-6 to TRBJ2-2, with TRBD2 matching over 11 bases. The ends lost 6 bases at V and 2 bases at J; junction bases unmatched: 5. The CDR3 is made up of 16 amino acids. Looked up from germline, CDR1 is MNHNY and CDR2 is SVGAGI (reference sequence). CDR3 in DNA: TGTGCCAGCAGCCTCCGACTAGCGGGAAACACCGGGGAGCTGTTTTTT. It is translated as CASSLRLAGNTGELFF.

V and J are TRBV6-1 and TRBJ1-5; D gene ambiguous. V was clipped by 4 bases and J by 6 bases, with 10 bases between them. The CDR3 has 13 residues. CDR1 and CDR2 (germline): MNHNS, SASEGT. This CDR3 is CASSAGNLQPQHF. As DNA, the CDR3 is TGTGCCAGCAGTGCGGGGAATCTTCAGCCCCAGCATTTT.

Only a few counts were recorded for this clone. V is TRBV15 and J is TRBJ2-5, with D maybe TRBD1 (6 bases). The CDR3 length is 15 residues. Per germline, CDR1 LNHNV and CDR2 YYDKDF (reference sequence). Deletions cut 5 bases from V and 3 bases from J, with 16 bases between. CDR3 DNA: TGTGCCACCAGCCCCCCTAGACAGGCTGAAGAGACCCAGTACTTC. This gives the protein CATSPPRQAEETQYF.

The J gene is TRBJ1-1, the V gene TRBV7-2; 7 positions agree with TRBD1. With 4 bases clipped from V and 7 bases from J, the junction kept 6 bases outside the gene matches. Germline CDR1 SGHTA, CDR2 FQGNSA. The CDR3 is 13 amino acids. CDR3 protein: CASSSGQPIEAFF. As DNA, the CDR3 is TGTGCCAGCAGCTCGGGACAGCCGATTGAAGCTTTCTTT.

This clone was detected a few times. The chain has TRBV10-3 and TRBJ2-7, with 8 bases lining up with TRBD2. Germline trimming cut 8 bases from V and 1 base from J; bases unmatched to any gene: 7. This CDR3 is 14 amino acids long. Germline assignment: CDR1 ENHRY and CDR2 SYGVKD. Written as DNA, the CDR3 is TGTGCCATCGGGACGGGAGGGCGGTCCTACGAGCAGTACTTC. It codes for CAIGTGGRSYEQYF.

Of note for this clone: The junction and the germline gene differ at one end; a read error may be behind it. V is TRBV7-9 and J is TRBJ2-2; TRBD2 aligns across 10 bases. Germline V CDR1 and CDR2: SEHNR, FQNEAQ (reference sequence). The CDR3 runs 15 residues. The CDR3 DNA reads as TGTGCCAGCAGTTTAGCGGGAGGTTGGACCGGGGAGCTGTTTTTT. Protein sequence: CASSLAGGWTGELFF.

The chain has TRBV28 and TRBJ2-7; 9 positions agree with TRBD1. Per the germline V gene, CDR1 is MDHEN and CDR2 is SYDVKM. CDR3 size: 15 residues. Trimming took 6 bases from V and 0 from J; bases not matched to a gene: 6. CDR3 protein: CASSLGQGDSYEQYF. The CDR3 DNA is TGTGCCAGCAGCTTGGGACAGGGCGACTCCTACGAGCAGTACTTC.

In its sample, this clone was seen a few times. The V gene is TRBV7-9, the J gene TRBJ2-1, with no clear D. The CDR3 totals 13 residues. V was shortened by 2 bases and J by 9 bases, with 11 bases between the two germline ends. CDR1 is SEHNR, CDR2 FQNEAQ, per germline (reference sequence). The DNA of the CDR3 is TGTGCCAGCAGCTTACCCCCAGCGCCTGAGCAGTTCTTC. Protein sequence: CASSLPPAPEQFF.

DNA of the CDR3: TGCAGCGTTGAAGTTCGGTCCGCAGGCCCAGATACGCAGTATTTT. This codes for CSVEVRSAGPDTQYF. The chain carries TRBV29-1 and TRBJ2-3; the D is unclear. V shed 1 base and J shed 4 bases, with 15 bases lying between them. Germline loops: CDR1 SQVTM, CDR2 ANQGSEA. The CDR3 loop spans 15 amino acids.

This clone was counted between two and nine times. V usage is TRBV30 and J usage is TRBJ2-1; the match to TRBD2 covers 10 bases. The trim removed 7 bases at V and 6 bases at J, leaving 15 bases unmatched. CDR3 length: 16 amino acids. Germline CDR1 reads GTSNPN; CDR2 reads SVGIG (reference sequence). CDR3 in DNA: TGTGCCTTCCATAAAAGGAAAGCGGGAGGGCCCAATGAGCAGTTCTTC. This encodes CAFHKRKAGGPNEQFF.

This clone turned up a few times. The chain uses TRBV13 and TRBJ1-2; D not certain. This CDR3 spans 14 amino acids. V was clipped by 1 base and J by 4 bases, with 10 bases between them. Germline assignment: CDR1 PRHDT and CDR2 FYEKMQ (reference sequence). CDR3 DNA sequence: TGTGCCAGCAGCTTAGAACGGCGGATCTATGGCTACACCTTC. This translates into CASSLERRIYGYTF. The full variable domain, completed using reference TRBV13 and TRBJ1-2, is AAGVIQSPRHLIKEKRETATLKCYPIPRHDTVYWYQQGPGQDPQFLISFYEKMQSDKGSIPDRFSAQQFSDYHSELNMSSLELGDSALYFCASSLERRIYGYTFGSGTRLTVV.

This sequence joins TRBV28 and TRBJ1-1; no firm D call. Germline V lookup: CDR1 MDHEN, CDR2 SYDVKM. V was cut by 10 bases and J by 0 bases, with 9 bases left in between. The CDR3 length is 12 residues. The CDR3 DNA is TGTGCCACCCGGTTCATGAACACTGAAGCTTTCTTT. This codes for CATRFMNTEAFF.

The V gene is TRBV6-6, the J gene TRBJ1-1, with a weak D call TRBD1 (5 bases). CDR3 length: 14 residues. CDR1 is MNHNY, CDR2 SVGAGI, per germline (reference sequence). Trimming pared 8 bases from V and 5 bases from J, leaving 18 bases between. The DNA of the CDR3 is TGTGCCAGCCCCTCCGACGGGGGTTGGACTGAAGCTTTCTTT. Translated: CASPSDGGWTEAFF.

This clone was found a few times. The chain recombines TRBV9 with TRBJ2-3; the D is unclear. Deletions cut 0 bases from V and 1 base from J, with 9 bases between. CDR3 length: 15 residues. Looked up from germline, CDR1 is SGDLS and CDR2 is YYNGEE. The DNA of the CDR3 is TGTGCCAGCAGCGTAGGACCGACTCGCACAGATACGCAGTATTTT. Translated: CASSVGPTRTDTQYF.

The chain recombines TRBV9 with TRBJ2-7, with TRBD2 matching over 7 bases. J gave up 0 bases and V 1 base, and 4 bases lay outside the gene matches. CDR3 size: 15 residues. Germline CDR1 reads SGDLS; CDR2 reads YYNGEE. CDR3 sequence reads: CASSVRSGNSYEQYF. In DNA form, the CDR3 reads TGTGCCAGCAGCGTAAGGAGCGGGAACTCCTACGAGCAGTACTTC.

In its sample, this clone was seen a few times. J is TRBJ1-1 and V is TRBV18, with TRBD1 matching 7 bases. The junction had 7 bases not matched to a gene; V was cut back by 3 bases and J by 0 bases. There are 16 residues in the CDR3. CDR1 KGHSH and CDR2 LQKENI come from the germline V gene. CDR3 region: CASSPISGGMNTEAFF. The CDR3 DNA sequence: TGTGCCAGCTCACCGATATCAGGGGGGATGAACACTGAAGCTTTCTTT.

A remark on this clone: In the same sample, other DNA sequences code for this CDR3. The V and J genes are TRBV4-1 and TRBJ2-1; D remains ambiguous. The germline gives CDR1 MGHRA, CDR2 YSYEKL. V lost 1 base and J lost 0, with 10 bases in between. The CDR3 spans 16 residues. The CDR3 bases are TGCGCCAGCAGCCAAGTCGGTCGGAGCTCCTACAATGAGCAGTTCTTC. This translates into CASSQVGRSSYNEQFF.

This clone has only a few counts. The chain combines TRBV30 with TRBJ2-7; no firm D call. This CDR3 contains 13 residues. Trimming shortened V by 0 bases and J by 1 base, and 7 bases separated the two germline ends. Germline assignment: CDR1 GTSNPN and CDR2 SVGIG (reference sequence). CDR3 nucleotide sequence: TGTGCCTGGAGTGTCCAGATTTCCTACGAGCAGTACTTC. This sequence encodes CAWSVQISYEQYF.